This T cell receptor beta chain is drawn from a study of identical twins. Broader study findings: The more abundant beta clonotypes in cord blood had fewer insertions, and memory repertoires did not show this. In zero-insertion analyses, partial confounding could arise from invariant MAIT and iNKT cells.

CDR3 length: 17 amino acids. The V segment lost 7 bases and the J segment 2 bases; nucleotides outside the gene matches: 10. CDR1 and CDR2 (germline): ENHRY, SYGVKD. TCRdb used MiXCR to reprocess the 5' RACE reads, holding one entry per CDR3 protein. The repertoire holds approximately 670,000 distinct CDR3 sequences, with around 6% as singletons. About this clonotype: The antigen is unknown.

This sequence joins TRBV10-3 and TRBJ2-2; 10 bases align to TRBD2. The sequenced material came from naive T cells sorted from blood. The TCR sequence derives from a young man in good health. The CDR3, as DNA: TGTGCCATCAACGGTGCTAGCGGGAGAGGCAACACCGGGGAGCTGTTTTTT. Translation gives CAINGASGRGNTGELFF.